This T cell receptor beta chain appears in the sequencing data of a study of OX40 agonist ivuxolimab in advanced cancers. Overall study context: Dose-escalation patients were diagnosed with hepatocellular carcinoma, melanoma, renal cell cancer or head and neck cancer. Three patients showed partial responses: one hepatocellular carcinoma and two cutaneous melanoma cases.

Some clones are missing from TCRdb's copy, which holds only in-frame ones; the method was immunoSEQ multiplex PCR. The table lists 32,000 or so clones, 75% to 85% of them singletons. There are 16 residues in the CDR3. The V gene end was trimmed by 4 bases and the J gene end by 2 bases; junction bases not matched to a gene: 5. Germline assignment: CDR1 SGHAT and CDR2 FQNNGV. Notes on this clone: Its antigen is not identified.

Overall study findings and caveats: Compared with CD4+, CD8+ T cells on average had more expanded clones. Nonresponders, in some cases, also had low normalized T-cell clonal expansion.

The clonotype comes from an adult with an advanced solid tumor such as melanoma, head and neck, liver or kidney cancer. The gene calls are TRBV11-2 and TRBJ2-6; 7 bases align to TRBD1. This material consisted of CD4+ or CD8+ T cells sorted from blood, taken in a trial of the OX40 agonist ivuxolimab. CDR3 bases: TGTGCCAGCAGCTACCGGGACAGACCTGGGGCCAACGTCCTGACTTTC. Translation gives CASSYRDRPGANVLTF. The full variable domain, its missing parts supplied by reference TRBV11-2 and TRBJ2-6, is EAGVAQSPRYKIIEKRQSVAFWCNPISGHATLYWYQQILGQGPKLLIQFQNNGVVDDSQLPKDRFSAERLKGVDSTLKIQPAKLEDSAVYLCASSYRDRPGANVLTFGAGSRLTVL.